In its sample, the clone carrying this T cell receptor (beta chain) was seen once. V was trimmed by 4 bases and J by 2 bases, leaving 12 bases between them. This CDR3 contains 15 residues. The germline CDR1 and CDR2 sequences are LNHDA and SQIVND (reference sequence). This specimen belongs to a study of blood T cell repertoires in COVID-19. Study background: From the United States, Italy and Spain came samples of acute and convalescent COVID-19. PBMCs, B-cell-depleted T cells, or T cells were the source of the cDNA or gDNA that made up the material.

Original data processing: The assay estimated nucleated cells by amplifying reference gene primers. The table came from immunoSEQ multiplex PCR; TCRdb's copy has only in-frame clones and leaves some out. The V and J calls and clone size are taken from that table; D and trimming were inferred from the DNA. The sample shows more than 150,000 clones, about 81% of them seen only once. Source material: peripheral blood. The chain is built from TRBV19 and TRBJ2-1; weak D call: TRBD2 (6 bases). The origin of this receptor is a man aged 25-40 years with active or convalescent COVID-19. CDR3 sequence reads: CASSRGGDTYNEQFF. The CDR3 DNA sequence: TGTGCCAGTAGTAGGGGAGGAGACACCTACAATGAGCAGTTCTTC. Full variable domain (outside the CDR3, taken from reference TRBV19 and TRBJ2-1): DGGITQSPKYLFRKEGQNVTLSCEQNLNHDAMYWYRQDPGQGLRLIYYSQIVNDFQKGDIAEGYSVSREKKESFPLTVTSAQKNPTAFYLCASSRGGDTYNEQFFGPGTRLTVL.